These T cell receptor beta chains were read from a single sample in a study of T cell changes during pregnancy in multiple sclerosis. Only in-frame clones appear in the TCRdb table, and some are missing; sequencing was by immunoSEQ multiplex PCR. The profile covers roughly 99,000 clones, with approximately 90% appearing a single time and roughly 0.82% taken by the ten largest. Here the sequenced sample was peripheral blood, taken in the third trimester of pregnancy. The source of these receptors is a female donor in good health, enrolled as a control in a pregnancy study. Both conserved end residues are part of each CDR3. The D gene is left open where the match is weak. Size is stated for part of the rows, as once, few or many counts, or as a class when the clone is expanded.

J	V	size	D	CDR3	DNA
TRBJ1-2	TRBV30	.	TRBD1	CAWSVQGTGVGYTF	TGTGCCTGGAGTGTACAGGGGACAGGGGTCGGCTACACCTTC
TRBJ2-7	TRBV10-3	.	.	CAIRPDWDWVQYF	TGTGCCATCAGGCCCGACTGGGACTGGGTGCAGTACTTC
TRBJ2-1	TRBV9	.	TRBD2	CASSGKLAGRYNEQFF	TGTGCCAGCAGCGGAAAACTAGCGGGGAGGTACAATGAGCAGTTCTTC
TRBJ2-1	TRBV6-1	once	TRBD2	CASERGGLGDEQFF	TGTGCCAGCGAACGGGGGGGCCTTGGGGATGAGCAGTTCTTC
TRBJ2-1	TRBV19	.	.	CASSSGAYNEQFF	TGTGCCAGTAGTAGCGGGGCCTACAATGAGCAGTTCTTC
TRBJ1-6	TRBV6-1	few	TRBD1	CASSGTGDNSPLHF	TGTGCCAGCAGTGGCACAGGGGACAATTCACCCCTCCACTTT
TRBJ1-2	TRBV5-1	.	.	CASSLDGGQISGYTF	TGCGCCAGCAGCTTGGACGGGGGGCAAATCTCTGGCTACACCTTC
TRBJ1-2	TRBV19	.	TRBD1	CASSFGQGINYGYTF	TGTGCCAGTAGTTTCGGACAGGGGATTAACTATGGCTACACCTTC
TRBJ2-1	TRBV7-2	.	.	CASSFSGDKEQFF	TGTGCCAGCAGCTTCTCGGGTGATAAAGAGCAGTTCTTC
TRBJ1-5	TRBV11-3	.	TRBD1	CASSFSGGGQPQHF	TGTGCCAGCAGCTTTTCAGGGGGCGGTCAGCCCCAGCATTTT
TRBJ1-1	TRBV30	few	TRBD1	CAWVGDSNLLF	TGTGCCTGGGTAGGGGACAGTAATCTCCTCTTT
TRBJ1-2	TRBV6-6	.	.	CASSYSLGPGYTF	TGTGCCAGCAGTTACTCGTTGGGGCCTGGCTACACCTTC
TRBJ2-2	TRBV2	.	TRBD2	CASSESWAGGSTGELFF	TGTGCCAGCAGTGAGTCTTGGGCGGGAGGGAGCACCGGGGAGCTGTTTTTT
TRBJ1-2	TRBV2	.	.	CASRAAAWYGYTF	TGTGCCAGCAGGGCAGCGGCTTGGTATGGCTACACCTTC
TRBJ1-2	TRBV7-2	.	TRBD1	CASSLQGARGYTF	TGTGCCAGCAGCCTACAGGGGGCGCGTGGCTACACCTTC
TRBJ2-7	TRBV5-1	.	TRBD1	CASRGQGAYEQYF	TGCGCCAGCAGAGGACAGGGGGCCTACGAGCAGTACTTC
TRBJ2-7	TRBV4-1	.	.	CASSLLTGTMNEQYF	TGCGCCAGCAGCCTCCTAACCGGGACAATGAACGAGCAGTACTTC
TRBJ1-3	TRBV5-5	.	TRBD1	CASSLGRGGNTIYF	TGTGCCAGCAGCTTAGGCAGGGGGGGAAACACCATATATTTT
TRBJ1-4	TRBV4-2	once	TRBD1	CASSQVGGVANEKLFF	TGTGCCAGCAGCCAAGTAGGGGGCGTAGCTAATGAAAAACTGTTTTTT
TRBJ1-1	TRBV6-5	.	.	CASSYGGSNTEAFF	TGTGCCAGCAGTTACGGGGGGAGTAACACTGAAGCTTTCTTT
TRBJ1-1	TRBV2	.	.	CASSSVLEVNTEAFF	TGTGCCAGCAGCTCGGTACTTGAGGTGAACACTGAAGCTTTCTTT
TRBJ1-2	TRBV4-3	.	.	CASSRGEDTGYGYTF	TGCGCCAGCAGCCGGGGGGAGGACACGGGATATGGCTACACCTTC
TRBJ1-4	TRBV5-6	.	TRBD1	CASSLGQGDEKLFF	TGTGCCAGCAGCTTGGGACAGGGGGATGAAAAACTGTTTTTT
TRBJ2-1	TRBV30	.	.	CAWSQSNNEQFF	TGTGCCTGGAGTCAAAGCAACAATGAGCAGTTCTTC
TRBJ2-3	TRBV30	.	.	CAWRLAGTDTQYF	TGTGCCTGGAGACTAGCTGGCACAGATACGCAGTATTTT
TRBJ2-5	TRBV7-2	.	.	CASSLSAGETQYF	TGTGCCAGCAGCCTTTCGGCAGGGGAGACCCAGTACTTC
TRBJ2-7	TRBV9	.	TRBD2	CASSVASGGPLNHEQYF	TGTGCCAGCAGCGTAGCGAGCGGGGGACCCCTAAATCACGAGCAGTACTTC
TRBJ1-1	TRBV5-1	.	TRBD1	CASSERQGAFGEAFF	TGCGCCAGCAGCGAAAGACAGGGGGCGTTTGGTGAAGCTTTCTTT
TRBJ1-6	TRBV9	.	.	CASSVGGSSYNSPLHF	TGTGCCAGCAGCGTAGGTGGCAGCTCCTATAATTCACCCCTCCACTTT
TRBJ1-3	TRBV7-9	.	TRBD1	CASSIQIQGGGNTIYF	TGTGCCAGCAGCATTCAAATACAGGGGGGCGGAAACACCATATATTTT
TRBJ2-1	TRBV29-1	once	.	CSVVMTAYNEQFF	TGCAGCGTTGTGATGACAGCCTACAATGAGCAGTTCTTC
TRBJ2-2	TRBV10-3	.	TRBD2	CAISEKGLAGMNTGELFF	TGTGCCATCAGTGAGAAAGGACTAGCGGGGATGAACACCGGGGAGCTGTTTTTT
TRBJ1-6	TRBV30	once	TRBD1	CVWSVLLTGSSGSPLHF	TGTGTCTGGAGTGTTTTACTGACAGGGAGTTCTGGTTCACCCCTCCACTTT
TRBJ2-7	TRBV2	once	.	CASREQVLGYEQYF	TGTGCCAGCAGAGAACAGGTTCTGGGCTACGAGCAGTACTTC
TRBJ2-5	TRBV7-2	.	TRBD2	CASSLAQLAGSETQYF	TGTGCCAGCAGCTTAGCCCAATTAGCGGGGTCAGAGACCCAGTACTTC
TRBJ1-2	TRBV5-6	.	.	CASSLQIGVRTF	TGTGCCAGCAGCCTACAGATCGGGGTTAGGACCTTC
TRBJ2-7	TRBV30	once	.	CAWSVASSYEQYF	TGTGCCTGGAGTGTGGCCAGTTCCTACGAGCAGTACTTC
TRBJ1-2	TRBV4-2	.	.	CASSQDLRGLYGYTF	TGTGCCAGCAGCCAAGATTTACGCGGACTCTATGGCTACACCTTC
TRBJ1-1	TRBV19	.	.	CASSIARNTEAFF	TGTGCCAGTAGTATAGCGAGGAACACTGAAGCTTTCTTT
TRBJ2-3	TRBV18	.	TRBD1	CASSLLGGAQAGTDTQYF	TGTGCCAGCTCACTGCTAGGGGGCGCCCAGGCTGGCACAGATACGCAGTATTTT
TRBJ1-5	TRBV9	.	.	CASSVEGRGPQHF	TGTGCCAGCAGCGTAGAGGGCCGGGGGCCCCAGCATTTT
TRBJ2-7	TRBV5-6	once	TRBD1	CASSQEQGTAYEQYF	TGTGCCAGCAGCCAAGAACAGGGGACGGCCTACGAGCAGTACTTC
TRBJ2-1	TRBV7-7	.	TRBD2	CASSSTPAGGTNEQFF	TGTGCCAGCAGCTCGACTCCAGCGGGGGGGACTAATGAGCAGTTCTTC
TRBJ2-5	TRBV9	.	TRBD2	CASSVGLAGGQKETQYF	TGTGCCAGCAGCGTAGGGCTAGCGGGGGGGCAGAAAGAGACCCAGTACTTC
TRBJ2-3	TRBV4-3	.	.	CASSQGNRNTDTQYF	TGCGCCAGCAGCCAAGGCAACAGGAACACAGATACGCAGTATTTT